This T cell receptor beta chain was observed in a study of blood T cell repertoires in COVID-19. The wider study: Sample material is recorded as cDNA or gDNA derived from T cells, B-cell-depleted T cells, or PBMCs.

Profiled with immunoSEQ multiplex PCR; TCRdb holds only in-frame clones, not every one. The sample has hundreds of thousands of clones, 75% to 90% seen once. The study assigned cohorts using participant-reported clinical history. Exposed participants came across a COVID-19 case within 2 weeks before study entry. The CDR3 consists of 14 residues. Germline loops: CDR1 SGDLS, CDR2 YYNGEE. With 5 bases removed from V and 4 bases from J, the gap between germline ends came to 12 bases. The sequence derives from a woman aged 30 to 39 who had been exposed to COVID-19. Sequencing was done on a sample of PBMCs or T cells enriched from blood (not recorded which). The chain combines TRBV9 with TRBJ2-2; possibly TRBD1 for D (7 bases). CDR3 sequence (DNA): TGTGCCAGCAGGGGGGGACAGACCACCGGGGAGCTGTTTTTT. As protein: CASRGGQTTGELFF. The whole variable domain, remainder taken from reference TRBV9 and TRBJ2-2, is DSGVTQTPKHLITATGQRVTLRCSPRSGDLSVYWYQQSLDQGLQFLIQYYNGEERAKGNILERFSAQQFPDLHSELNLSSLELGDSALYFCASRGGQTTGELFFGEGSRLTVL.